The rows below give T cell receptor beta chains drawn from one sample of a study of blood T cell repertoires in COVID-19. The method was immunoSEQ multiplex PCR; TCRdb's version includes in-frame clones alone and lacks a portion of them. Here the sample spans over 130,000 clones, approximately 85% being singletons. The source material was peripheral blood. The receptors were sampled from a woman older than 75 with acute or convalescent COVID-19. The CDR3 runs from the conserved cysteine through the conserved F or W. The D gene is left open where the match is weak. Not every row has a clone size; where given, it reads once, few, many or a size class.

v_call	j_call	clone_size	d_call	cdr3_length	cdr3_aa	cdr3_nt
TRBV5-4	TRBJ2-3	.	TRBD2	16	CASSLGLAGSGDTQYF	TGTGCCAGCAGCTTAGGACTAGCGGGTTCTGGAGATACGCAGTATTTT
TRBV28	TRBJ1-2	.	TRBD1	12	CASTDRGYGYTF	TGTGCCAGTACAGACAGGGGCTATGGCTACACCTTC
TRBV5-1	TRBJ2-5	.	.	14	CASSSQGGPETQYF	TGCGCCAGCAGTTCTCAGGGAGGACCAGAGACCCAGTACTTC
TRBV30	TRBJ1-6	.	TRBD1	15	CAWSVRGQGATTLHF	TGTGCCTGGAGTGTACGTGGACAGGGGGCGACGACCCTCCACTTT
TRBV28	TRBJ2-2	.	.	12	CASSYRGGELFF	TGTGCCAGCAGTTACCGGGGCGGGGAGCTGTTTTTT
TRBV30	TRBJ1-1	.	TRBD1	14	CAWSEEGRQGEAFF	TGTGCCTGGAGTGAAGAGGGGAGACAGGGAGAAGCTTTCTTT
TRBV20-1	TRBJ2-3	.	TRBD2	15	CSASYFAGVGDTQYF	TGCAGTGCTAGTTATTTTGCGGGAGTTGGAGATACGCAGTATTTT
TRBV18	TRBJ1-1	.	TRBD1	15	CASSPRGQTSTEAFF	TGTGCCAGCTCACCAAGGGGACAGACGAGCACTGAAGCTTTCTTT
TRBV5-4	TRBJ2-7	.	.	15	CASSLPSSGSYEQYF	TGTGCCAGCAGCTTGCCTAGCTCGGGGTCCTACGAGCAGTACTTC
TRBV6-5	TRBJ2-7	.	.	14	CASSPRGSHYEQYF	TGTGCCAGCAGTCCCCGGGGGAGCCACTACGAGCAGTACTTC
TRBV5-4	TRBJ1-4	once	.	13	CASSWGLDEKLFF	TGTGCCAGCAGCTGGGGGCTGGATGAAAAACTGTTTTTT
TRBV6-7	TRBJ2-2	once	TRBD2	21	CARGPTTPGLAGGSNTGELFF	TGTGCCAGGGGGCCGACGACACCGGGACTAGCGGGGGGTTCGAACACCGGGGAGCTGTTTTTT
TRBV19	TRBJ2-5	.	TRBD2	14	CASSIAIAGPTQYF	TGTGCCAGTAGTATCGCGATAGCGGGACCGACCCAGTACTTC
TRBV4-2	TRBJ1-4	.	TRBD1	18	CASSRRLSDRATNEKLFF	TGTGCCAGCAGCCGACGACTATCGGACAGGGCAACTAATGAAAAACTGTTTTTT
TRBV5-1	TRBJ1-3	.	.	15	CASSLGAGVGNTIYF	TGCGCCAGCAGCTTGGGGGCAGGGGTTGGAAACACCATATATTTT
TRBV5-4	TRBJ2-5	.	TRBD2	15	CASSFRLGGEETQYF	TGTGCCAGCAGCTTTCGTTTGGGGGGGGAAGAGACCCAGTACTTC
TRBV28	TRBJ2-2	.	.	12	CASSHWSGELFF	TGTGCCAGCAGCCACTGGTCCGGGGAGCTGTTTTTT
TRBV7-9	TRBJ1-1	.	.	15	CASSLGFGGNTEAFF	TGTGCCAGCAGCTTAGGTTTCGGGGGGAACACTGAAGCTTTCTTT
TRBV2	TRBJ2-5	.	TRBD2	15	CASTSGLAGEGTQYF	TGTGCCAGCACTTCGGGACTAGCGGGAGAAGGGACCCAGTACTTC
TRBV3-1/TRBV3-2	TRBJ2-5	.	.	17	CASSPRVQGFTGGTQYF	TGTGCCAGCAGCCCAAGGGTCCAGGGCTTCACCGGGGGGACCCAGTACTTC
TRBV7-9	TRBJ2-1	.	.	17	CASSAKTPRGAYNEQFF	TGTGCCAGCAGCGCAAAGACGCCCAGGGGGGCCTACAATGAGCAGTTCTTC
TRBV11-2	TRBJ2-7	.	TRBD1	14	CASSMTGGSYEQYF	TGTGCCAGCAGCATGACAGGGGGGTCCTACGAGCAGTACTTC
TRBV5-4	TRBJ1-1	.	.	14	CASSLGPGDPEAFF	TGTGCCAGCAGCCTCGGACCGGGGGACCCTGAAGCTTTCTTT
TRBV19	TRBJ2-1	.	.	15	CASSIAGVAYNEQFF	TGTGCCAGTAGTATAGCGGGAGTGGCCTACAATGAGCAGTTCTTC
TRBV12-3/TRBV12-4	TRBJ1-2	few	TRBD1	11	CASRQQGGYTF	TGTGCCAGTCGTCAACAGGGGGGCTACACCTTC
TRBV7-9	TRBJ2-7	.	TRBD2	15	CASSETLAGTGEQYF	TGTGCCAGCAGCGAAACCCTAGCGGGAACGGGAGAGCAGTACTTC
TRBV5-1	TRBJ2-7	.	TRBD2	15	CASSLSVAGGYEQYF	TGCGCCAGCAGCTTGTCAGTAGCGGGAGGCTACGAGCAGTACTTC
TRBV15	TRBJ2-1	.	TRBD2	18	CATSRGLGTSGVYNEQFF	TGTGCCACCAGCAGAGGATTGGGGACTAGCGGGGTATACAATGAGCAGTTCTTC
TRBV3-1/TRBV3-2	TRBJ2-3	.	TRBD2	18	CASSQDLGTSGRTDTQYF	TGTGCCAGCAGCCAAGATCTTGGGACTAGCGGGCGCACAGATACGCAGTATTTT
TRBV2	TRBJ1-1	.	.	16	CASRERRGARDTEAFF	TGTGCGAGCAGGGAGCGTCGGGGGGCGCGAGACACTGAAGCTTTCTTT
TRBV6-4	TRBJ1-1	.	TRBD1	15	CASKQGATMNTEAFF	TGTGCCAGCAAACAGGGGGCAACTATGAACACTGAAGCTTTCTTT
TRBV18	TRBJ1-1	.	TRBD1	19	CASSEYAQGALPGNTEAFF	TGTGCCAGCTCGGAGTACGCCCAGGGGGCGTTACCGGGGAACACTGAAGCTTTCTTT
TRBV5-4	TRBJ2-2	.	TRBD2	15	CASSPGLADTGELFF	TGTGCCAGCAGCCCGGGACTAGCGGACACCGGGGAGCTGTTTTTT